This note documents a single T cell receptor (beta chain) sequence. Per germline, CDR1 SGHTS and CDR2 YDEGEE. The V end lost 1 base, the J end lost 7 bases, and 9 bases lay between the germline ends. This CDR3 region has 13 residues. The data originate from a study of OX40 agonist ivuxolimab in advanced cancers. Study background: Ivuxolimab, an antibody that agonizes OX40 (CD134), was administered to the patients.

Data came from immunoSEQ multiplex PCR; TCRdb stores just in-frame clones and leaves some out. This sample has about 34,000 clones, with 80% to 85% found just once. V gene TRBV5-8 combines with J gene TRBJ1-5; no reliable D call. The material sequenced was CD4+ or CD8+ T cells sorted from blood, taken in a trial of the OX40 agonist ivuxolimab. This receptor was identified in an adult with an advanced solid tumor such as melanoma, head and neck, liver or kidney cancer. CDR3 loop: CASSLLGGQPQHF. For the CDR3, the DNA is TGTGCCAGCAGCTTGCTGGGTGGACAGCCCCAGCATTTT.